Following are 18 T cell receptor beta chains from one sample sequenced in a study of blood T cell repertoires in COVID-19. Some clones are missing from TCRdb's copy, which holds only in-frame ones; the method was immunoSEQ multiplex PCR. Here the sample spans some 97,000 clones, approximately 86% being singletons. Sequenced sample: PBMCs or T cells enriched from blood (not recorded which). The receptors come from a woman aged 50 to 60 who had recovered from COVID-19.

V is TRBV2 and J is TRBJ1-1; D is possibly TRBD1 (6 bases). This CDR3 spans 13 amino acids. Trimming took off 9 bases at V and 5 bases at J, with 16 bases between the two ends. Germline assignment: CDR1 SNHLY and CDR2 FYNNEI. The CDR3 DNA reads TGTGCCAGAAGTACAGGGATGGAGACTGAAGCTTTCTTT. Residues: CARSTGMETEAFF.

The chain links TRBV5-4 to TRBJ2-3; 9 bases align to TRBD2. The germline V gene has CDR1 SGHNT and CDR2 YYREEE (reference sequence). This CDR3 has 15 residues. Trimming removed 2 bases from V and 1 base from J; junction bases left unmatched: 2. CDR3 nucleotide sequence: TGTGCCAGCAGCTTAGCGGGGGGCCGCACAGATACGCAGTATTTT. This gives the protein CASSLAGGRTDTQYF.

The chain couples TRBV19 to TRBJ2-3; D may be TRBD2 (5 bases). Deletions cut 2 bases from V and 0 bases from J, with 9 bases between. The CDR3 totals 15 residues. Germline loops: CDR1 LNHDA, CDR2 SQIVND (reference sequence). As DNA, the CDR3 is TGTGCCAGTAGTATATCCGGGGATAGCACAGATACGCAGTATTTT. Translating gives CASSISGDSTDTQYF.

The chain couples TRBV28 to TRBJ2-2; D perhaps matches TRBD2 (7 bases). CDR1 and CDR2 from the germline V gene are MDHEN and SYDVKM. The CDR3 consists of 16 residues. Trimming took off 5 bases at V and 7 bases at J, with 20 bases between the two ends. The CDR3 is CASSLLGGRRVGELFF. The CDR3 DNA is TGTGCCAGCAGTCTACTCGGGGGGCGAAGGGTCGGGGAGCTGTTTTTT.

The CDR3 is CASNEGGGISEKLFF. The DNA for the CDR3 is TGTGCCAGCAACGAGGGAGGGGGGATAAGTGAAAAACTGTTTTTT. This rearrangement joins TRBV2 to TRBJ1-4, with D maybe TRBD1 (6 bases). Germline CDR1 reads SNHLY; CDR2 reads FYNNEI. The CDR3 extends over 15 amino acids. V lost 7 bases, J lost 7 bases, and 19 bases lay in between. Together with reference TRBV2 and TRBJ1-4, the CDR3 gives the full variable domain: EPEVTQTPSHQVTQMGQEVILRCVPISNHLYFYWYRQILGQKVEFLVSFYNNEISEKSEIFDDQFSVERPDGSNFTLKIRSTKLEDSAMYFCASNEGGGISEKLFFGSGTQLSVL.

The chain couples TRBV27 to TRBJ2-7, with D perhaps TRBD1 (6 bases). Germline assignment: CDR1 MNHEY and CDR2 SMNVEV (reference sequence). Trimming cost V 5 bases and J 4 bases, with 15 bases left between them. The CDR3 has 14 amino acids. The CDR3 loop reads CASSQIDRRYEQYF. For the CDR3, the DNA is TGTGCCAGCAGTCAAATCGACAGGAGGTACGAGCAGTACTTC.

The J gene is TRBJ2-3, the V gene TRBV5-5, with 8 bases aligning to TRBD2. The trim removed 6 bases at V and 2 bases at J, leaving 5 bases unmatched. This CDR3 is built from 14 residues. Germline loops: CDR1 SGHKS, CDR2 YYEKEE (reference sequence). DNA of the CDR3: TGTGCCAGCACCCGCGGGGGGCCCACAGATACGCAGTATTTT. The encoded protein is CASTRGGPTDTQYF.

The chain is built from TRBV7-9 and TRBJ1-1; tentatively, D is TRBD1 (5 bases). The CDR3 sequence is 13 residues long. CDR1 is SEHNR and CDR2 is FQNEAQ in the germline V gene (reference sequence). Trimming removed 6 bases at V and 0 bases at J, with 8 bases between. The CDR3 loop is CASRDRMNTEAFF. In DNA form, the CDR3 reads TGTGCCAGCAGAGACAGAATGAACACTGAAGCTTTCTTT.

The J gene is TRBJ2-6, the V gene TRBV5-1, with 7 bases matching TRBD2. Losses at the gene ends were 0 bases for V and 0 bases for J; bases not matched to a gene: 9. The germline gives CDR1 SGHRS, CDR2 YFSETQ. This CDR3 contains 19 residues. This CDR3 is CASSLAGLAEYSGANVLTF. Here the CDR3 DNA reads TGCGCCAGCAGCTTGGCCGGGCTAGCGGAATACTCTGGGGCCAACGTCCTGACTTTC.

CDR3 residues: CASSLDGPSGNTIYF. The CDR3 nucleotides read TGTGCCAGCAGCTTGGACGGTCCCTCTGGAAACACCATATATTTT. The J gene is TRBJ1-3, the V gene TRBV5-5; no definite D call. The CDR3 has 15 amino acids. CDR1 and CDR2 (germline): SGHKS, YYEKEE (reference sequence). The V end was cut by 0 bases, the J end by 0 bases, with 7 bases between.

The chain links TRBV24-1 to TRBJ2-3, with 7 bases aligning to TRBD2. The J segment lost 4 bases and the V segment lost 4 bases, leaving 7 bases of the junction unmatched. Germline V gene lookup returns CDR1 KGHDR and CDR2 SFDVKD. The CDR3 totals 15 residues. As DNA, the CDR3 is TGTGCCACCAGTGACACCCCAGGGAGGGCAGATACGCAGTATTTT. Translated: CATSDTPGRADTQYF.

The chain carries TRBV27 and TRBJ1-5; 12 bases are shared with TRBD1. CDR3 length: 16 amino acids. The germline gives CDR1 MNHEY, CDR2 SMNVEV (reference sequence). V lost 3 bases and J lost 8; bases outside the gene matches: 8. The CDR3 coding sequence is TGTGCCAGCAGTTTGAAAGGGACAGGGGGCATCAAGCCCCAGCATTTT. Its translation is CASSLKGTGGIKPQHF.

The chain couples TRBV5-4 to TRBJ2-7; 13 nucleotides agree with TRBD2. Germline loops: CDR1 SGHNT, CDR2 YYREEE (reference sequence). The junction had 1 base not matched to a gene; V was cut back by 5 bases and J by 5 bases. The CDR3 totals 13 residues. The DNA for the CDR3 is TGTGCCAGCAGTGGACTAGCGGGAGACGAGCAGTACTTC. Translation gives CASSGLAGDEQYF.

This rearrangement joins TRBV27 to TRBJ1-5, with TRBD1 matching over 7 bases. Germline lookup yields CDR1 MNHEY and CDR2 SMNVEV (reference sequence). The CDR3 has 16 amino acids. Unmatched junction bases numbered 6, after V lost 1 base and J lost 3 bases. CDR3 amino acids: CASSLWGTADNQPQHF. In DNA, the CDR3 is TGTGCCAGCAGTTTATGGGGGACAGCGGACAATCAGCCCCAGCATTTT.

The chain combines TRBV7-3 with TRBJ2-3; 12 bases are shared with TRBD2. CDR1 SGHTA and CDR2 FQGTGA come from the germline V gene. The V segment lost 1 base and the J segment 1 base; nucleotides outside the gene matches: 9. The CDR3 is made up of 19 amino acids. The chain's CDR3 is CASSLRMGLAGTGTDTQYF. CDR3 nucleotides: TGTGCCAGCAGCTTAAGGATGGGACTAGCGGGTACCGGCACAGATACGCAGTATTTT.

This sequence joins TRBV9 and TRBJ2-1; D is possibly TRBD1 (7 bases). The CDR3 has 15 amino acids. Deletions cut 1 base from V and 7 bases from J, with 15 bases between. Germline loops: CDR1 SGDLS, CDR2 YYNGEE. CDR3 DNA: TGTGCCAGCAGCGTACTAACAGGGGCGGGGAATGAGCAGTTCTTC. It codes for CASSVLTGAGNEQFF.

This rearrangement joins TRBV30 to TRBJ2-7; no firm D call. Deletions cut 0 bases from V and 6 bases from J, with 9 bases between. The V gene's germline CDR1 is GTSNPN and CDR2 SVGIG (reference sequence). There are 12 residues in the CDR3. The CDR3 nucleotides read TGTGCCTGGAGTGTACCGGCTAGCGAGCAGTACTTC. It specifies CAWSVPASEQYF.

This chain uses TRBV7-9 with TRBJ2-1; D may be TRBD1 (6 bases). CDR3 length: 14 residues. From germline, CDR1 is SEHNR and CDR2 FQNEAQ (reference sequence). V gave up 5 bases and J gave up 7 bases, with 15 bases separating them. For the CDR3, the DNA is TGTGCCAGCAGCCCAGGGGCCCTTGTAAATGAGCAGTTCTTC. Encoded protein: CASSPGALVNEQFF.